This is a list of T cell receptor beta chains from one sample in a study of cytomegalovirus exposure and HLA in healthy donors. Sequencing used immunoSEQ multiplex PCR; TCRdb keeps in-frame clones, though not all of them. The sample consists of around 150,000 clones, around 72% of them appearing once. The sequenced material came from PBMCs. These receptors were obtained from a middle-aged man in good health and CMV-seropositive. The CDR3 runs from the conserved cysteine through the conserved F or W. D genes are given only for firm matches.

v_call,d_call,cdr3_aa
TRBV4-2,TRBD2,CASSLPTSGVVDTQYF
TRBV5-1,NA,CASTQGGREQYF
TRBV14,TRBD1,CASIYRGGRDTEAFF
TRBV4-1,NA,CASSTHQNTEAFF
TRBV5-5,NA,CASSFAYRENTEAFF
TRBV14,TRBD1,CASGGQGHNYGYTF
TRBV5-1,NA,CASSLGGGTEAFF
TRBV5-6,NA,CASSATGRGINIQYF
TRBV25-1,NA,CASSEGGRHSPLHF
TRBV5-4,NA,CASSLGPGGRDGSYEQYF
TRBV6-6,TRBD1,CASSYGTGTYLPMFF
TRBV6-5,NA,CASSYSRVNEQFF
TRBV7-6,TRBD2,CASSLEPSGGTSSYEQYF
TRBV5-1,TRBD1,CASSSGQAYGYTF
TRBV5-4,NA,CASSLTRTSTDTQYF
TRBV5-5,TRBD1,CASSRDRNNYGYTF
TRBV11-1,NA,CASSPRRDGLQETQYF
TRBV7-8,NA,CASSLYQGRNYGYTF
TRBV27,NA,CASSPPGIRNTEAFF
TRBV5-5,NA,CASSGPGGVYGYTF
TRBV7-6,NA,CASSLLAPTSYNEQFF
TRBV9,NA,CASSGGLSLGEQYF
TRBV30,TRBD1,CAWRGQAGTEAFF
TRBV25-1,TRBD2,CASSVGTSGALSTDTQYF
TRBV11-2,NA,CASSFRRGPSYEQYF
TRBV9,NA,CASSPRGQSEYGYTF
TRBV20-1,NA,CSAGGYNEQFF
TRBV7-9,TRBD2,CAIQIERGGYEQFF
TRBV4-3,TRBD1,CASSQGPGGNTEAFF
TRBV7-9,NA,CASSLGATFSNQPQHF
TRBV4-1,NA,CASSQDPARRGTEAFF
TRBV6-5,NA,CASSYDSSYNSPLHF
TRBV4-1,TRBD2,CASSQDSLLAGGFEQYF
TRBV6-1,NA,CASSDPGWRNQPQHF
TRBV6-5,TRBD1,CASSYGGQGDEQYF
TRBV19,NA,CASGRDSDSGETQYF
TRBV9,TRBD1,CASSLQGRGQPQHF
TRBV5-1,TRBD1,CASSPGTGNTEAFF
TRBV19,TRBD1,CASSPRDRGEKLFF
TRBV29-1,TRBD1,CSVGTGGGGPLHF
TRBV13,TRBD1,CASSGRDSFYGYTF
TRBV30,TRBD1,CAWAETGDSPLHF
TRBV23-1,NA,CASSPLQGSNQPQHF
TRBV6-4,TRBD1,CASRPDRGAGGYTF
TRBV5-1,NA,CASSLGVINEKLFF
TRBV18,NA,CASSSSVMNTEAFF
TRBV6-1,TRBD1,CASSERGPSTDTQYF
TRBV4-3,TRBD1,CASSQATGGNYGYTF
TRBV5-5,NA,CASSLTGPYNEQFF
TRBV29-1,NA,CSVTGIGGQPQHF
TRBV5-1,NA,CASSLPDSGNTIYF
TRBV5-4,NA,CASSPPRSAEEETQYF
TRBV19,NA,CASSITRNTEAFF
TRBV18,NA,CASSRGGPGANVLTF
TRBV7-9,NA,CASSPDVAEGAEQFF
TRBV7-9,TRBD1,CASSSPGGENYEQYF
TRBV19,NA,CASSIDSNTGELFF